The rows below give T cell receptor beta chains drawn from one sample of a study of shared clonotypes between healthy human individuals. TCRdb keeps only in-frame clones here, not all; method: immunoSEQ multiplex PCR. The table has around 510,000 clones, roughly 95% seen once. The sample was naive CD4+ T cells sorted from blood. The receptor set was obtained from a woman aged 30 to 39 in good health. The CDR3 runs from the conserved cysteine through the conserved F or W. The D gene is left open where the match is weak. Size is stated for part of the rows, as once, few or many counts, or as a class when the clone is expanded.

J gene,clone size,V gene,D gene,CDR3 protein,CDR3 DNA
TRBJ1-6,.,TRBV2,TRBD1,CASRDRDSSNSPLHF,TGTGCCAGCAGAGACAGGGATTCGTCTAATTCACCCCTCCACTTT
TRBJ2-3,.,TRBV5-4,TRBD2,CASSPVSGSNTDTQYF,TGTGCCAGCAGCCCGGTTAGCGGGAGCAACACAGATACGCAGTATTTT
TRBJ1-3,.,TRBV28,.,CASTQGSSGNTIYF,TGTGCCAGCACCCAGGGGAGCTCTGGAAACACCATATATTTT
TRBJ2-5,.,TRBV7-2,.,CASSLAGRETQYF,TGTGCCAGCAGCTTAGCGGGAAGAGAGACCCAGTACTTC
TRBJ2-7,.,TRBV28,.,CASSLVSSYEQYF,TGTGCCAGCAGTTTAGTGAGCTCCTACGAGCAGTACTTC
TRBJ1-3,once,TRBV29-1,.,CSVDRDGSGNTIYF,TGCAGCGTTGATCGGGACGGCTCTGGAAACACCATATATTTT
TRBJ2-7,once,TRBV28,TRBD2,CASSFSGYEQYF,TGTGCCAGCAGTTTTAGCGGGTACGAGCAGTACTTC
TRBJ1-4,.,TRBV5-1,TRBD1,CASSLVQGANEKLFF,TGCGCCAGCAGCTTGGTTCAGGGGGCTAATGAAAAACTGTTTTTT
TRBJ2-3,.,TRBV27,TRBD2,CASSPWGTSGNTDTQYF,TGTGCCAGCAGTCCATGGGGTACTAGCGGGAACACAGATACGCAGTATTTT
TRBJ2-7,.,TRBV29-1,.,CSVGDIPYEQYF,TGCAGCGTAGGGGACATCCCCTACGAGCAGTACTTC
TRBJ1-1,.,TRBV12-5,TRBD1,CASGPSTGMNTEAFF,TGTGCTAGTGGTCCTTCGACAGGGATGAACACTGAAGCTTTCTTT
TRBJ2-3,.,TRBV6-1,.,CASSSADGVTQYF,TGTGCCAGCAGTTCCGCCGACGGGGTTACGCAGTATTTT
TRBJ2-4,.,TRBV11-2,TRBD2,CASSWGGVQNIQYF,TGTGCCAGCAGCTGGGGGGGTGTCCAAAACATTCAGTACTTC
TRBJ2-5,.,TRBV7-2,.,CASSPSHLLQGTQETQYF,TGTGCCAGCAGCCCGAGCCACCTCCTGCAGGGGACTCAAGAGACCCAGTACTTC
TRBJ2-1,.,TRBV7-8,TRBD2,CASSAPGGLAPYNEQFF,TGTGCCAGCAGCGCACCTGGGGGACTAGCGCCTTACAATGAGCAGTTCTTC
TRBJ1-2,once,TRBV19,.,CASRKQAYGYTF,TGTGCCAGTCGGAAACAGGCTTATGGCTACACCTTC
TRBJ2-7,.,TRBV28,TRBD2,CASSFGGSSYEQYF,TGTGCCAGCAGTTTCGGGGGGTCTTCCTACGAGCAGTACTTC
TRBJ2-1,.,TRBV28,TRBD2,CASSLQLAGETEQFF,TGTGCCAGCAGTTTGCAACTAGCGGGAGAGACTGAGCAGTTCTTC
TRBJ1-4,.,TRBV28,.,CASSLWGATNEKLFF,TGTGCCAGCAGTTTATGGGGGGCCACTAATGAAAAACTGTTTTTT
TRBJ2-2,.,TRBV5-1,.,CASSWSLQANTGELFF,TGCGCCAGCAGCTGGTCCCTACAGGCGAACACCGGGGAGCTGTTTTTT
TRBJ2-1,.,TRBV7-6,.,CASSRQTGDNEQFF,TGTGCCAGCAGCCGACAGACCGGCGACAATGAGCAGTTCTTC
TRBJ1-4,.,TRBV15,.,CAIKNTGPEKLFF,TGTGCCATCAAAAATACAGGGCCAGAAAAACTGTTTTTT